These T cell receptor beta chains were read from a single sample in a study of T cell repertoires in aging, cancer and after chemotherapy. TCRdb itself ran the multiplex PCR reads through MiXCR, one entry per CDR3 protein. The table has about 5,700 distinct CDR3 sequences, about 38% seen once. Sequenced material: blood. These receptor sequences come from a human donor in good health. The CDR3 runs from the conserved cysteine through the conserved F or W. A D gene is named only where the DNA matches it firmly. For some rows the clone size is stated as once, few or many, or as a class when expanded; others skip it.

clone size,V gene,J gene,D gene,CDR3 DNA,CDR3 protein
few,TRBV19,TRBJ2-1,TRBD2,TGTGCCAGTAGTCCAAGCGGGGGGACCTACAATGAGCAGTTCTTC,CASSPSGGTYNEQFF
.,TRBV7-6,TRBJ2-5,.,TGTGCCAGCAGCCCGGGGCCTCCCACCCTCCAAGAGACCCAGTACTTC,CASSPGPPTLQETQYF
.,TRBV5-4,TRBJ2-4,.,TGTGCCAGCAGCTTGGGGCCATCGAACGCCAAAAACATTCAGTACTTC,CASSLGPSNAKNIQYF
few,TRBV15,TRBJ2-1,.,TGTGCCACCAGCACGGGACGGTACAATGAGCAGTTCTTC,CATSTGRYNEQFF
.,TRBV5-6,TRBJ2-1,.,TGTGCCAGCAGCTCAGATCCTAGTCACAATGAGCAGTTCTTC,CASSSDPSHNEQFF
few,TRBV27,TRBJ2-2,.,TGTGCCAGCAGTTTACGAGGGGTAAACACCGGGGAGCTGTTTTTT,CASSLRGVNTGELFF
.,TRBV20-1,TRBJ1-6,.,TGCAGTGCTAGAGCATGGGGGAGGGGAGGCGCCTATAATTCACCCCTCCACTTT,CSARAWGRGGAYNSPLHF
.,TRBV13,TRBJ1-5,.,TGTGCCAGCAGCAACAGCCAGGGTTCTGAGCCCCAGCATTTT,CASSNSQGSEPQHF
.,TRBV20-1,TRBJ1-1,.,TGCAGTGTTTTTAGAGAGGCACAGAACACTGAAGCTTTCTTT,CSVFREAQNTEAFF
.,TRBV27,TRBJ2-7,.,TGTCCCAGCGGGGAGGGACACCACTACGAGCAGTACTTC,CPSGEGHHYEQYF
few,TRBV19,TRBJ1-1,.,TGTGCCAGTAGTATCCGGCACACTGAAGCTTTCTTT,CASSIRHTEAFF
.,TRBV20-1,TRBJ2-1,.,TGCAGTGCTAGAGATCCGGGCGGGCACTACAATGAGCAGTTCTTC,CSARDPGGHYNEQFF
.,TRBV27,TRBJ1-6,.,TGTGCCAGCAGTTTATCTGGTGCATCACCCCTCCACTTT,CASSLSGASPLHF
few,TRBV18,TRBJ2-5,.,TGTGCCAGCTCACCACCGAGTCTGGGTTCCGAGACCCAGTACTTC,CASSPPSLGSETQYF
.,TRBV4-3,TRBJ2-5,TRBD1,TGCGCCAGCAGCCAGGACACGGTCCAGGGGGCTACGGAGACCCAGTACTTC,CASSQDTVQGATETQYF
few,TRBV5-6,TRBJ1-6,.,TGTGCCAGCAGCACACCAAGGACAGCCGCCCGGACACCCCTCCACTTT,CASSTPRTAARTPLHF
.,TRBV12-3/TRBV12-4,TRBJ2-2,.,TGTGCCAGCAGTTTTAGCCATACCGGGGAGCTGTTTTTT,CASSFSHTGELFF
few,TRBV10-3,TRBJ2-1,TRBD2,TGTGCCATCAGTGCAAACTGGACTAGCGGACAATACGGTTTGCAGTTCTTC,CAISANWTSGQYGLQFF
.,TRBV6-5,TRBJ2-1,TRBD2,TGTGCCAGCAGGTCCCTAGCGGGGGACTCCTACAATGAGCAGTTCTTC,CASRSLAGDSYNEQFF
medium-sized,TRBV19,TRBJ2-1,.,TGTGCCAGTAGTCCAGAGAGAGGACGAGACAATGAGCAGTTCTTC,CASSPERGRDNEQFF
.,TRBV30,TRBJ2-3,.,TGTGCCTGGAGTAGGAGCCGTAGCACAGATACGCAGTATTTT,CAWSRSRSTDTQYF
.,TRBV6-4,TRBJ2-5,TRBD2,TGTGCCAGCAGTAAAATAGCGGGGGAACAAGAGACCCAGTACTTC,CASSKIAGEQETQYF
few,TRBV27,TRBJ1-5,.,TGTGCCAGCAGTTTAATGGGGGGAGGGTTGGGGCAGCCCCAGCATTTT,CASSLMGGGLGQPQHF
.,TRBV20-1,TRBJ2-7,.,TGCAGTGCTAGAGAATCTAGCTCCTACGAGCAGTACTTC,CSARESSSYEQYF
few,TRBV6-5,TRBJ2-3,TRBD2,TGTGCCACCGGAAGGACTAGCCCAGATACGCAGTATTTT,CATGRTSPDTQYF
.,TRBV12-3/TRBV12-4,TRBJ1-2,.,TGTGCCAGCAGTTTAGGGGGGACCAACTATGGCTACACCTTC,CASSLGGTNYGYTF
few,TRBV6-5,TRBJ2-1,TRBD2,TGTGCCAGCAGTACGGGGGGCTCCTACAATGAGCAGTTCTTC,CASSTGGSYNEQFF
few,TRBV27,TRBJ2-5,.,TGTGCCAGCAGTCGAGGTCCCCAGTTGCGGGGGCCAGAGACCCAGTACTTC,CASSRGPQLRGPETQYF
.,TRBV6-2/TRBV6-3,TRBJ2-2,.,TGTGCCAGCAGTCCTCCAATGGGACCGAACACCGGGGAGCTGTTTTTT,CASSPPMGPNTGELFF
.,TRBV29-1,TRBJ2-7,.,TGCAGCGTGGGGGGCGATACAGGGACGGGGCAGTACTTC,CSVGGDTGTGQYF
.,TRBV6-5,TRBJ2-7,.,TGTGCCAGCAGTGTCACTCAGGGACGGGAGCAGTACTTC,CASSVTQGREQYF
.,TRBV19,TRBJ2-5,.,TGTGCCAGTAGTCGTGGGGGCGGAAAAGAGACCCAGTACTTC,CASSRGGGKETQYF
few,TRBV4-3,TRBJ2-3,.,TGCGCCAGCAGCCAAGGTGGGGGGGGCTTCCGTAGCACAGATACGCAGTATTTT,CASSQGGGGFRSTDTQYF
.,TRBV6-2/TRBV6-3,TRBJ2-7,.,TGTGCCAGCAGGGTCGTCAGGGAGCAGTACTTC,CASRVVREQYF
few,TRBV6-2/TRBV6-3,TRBJ2-5,.,TGTGCCAGCAGTGCGACGGCCCAAGAGACCCAGTACTTC,CASSATAQETQYF
.,TRBV7-9,TRBJ2-7,.,TGTGCCAGCAGCTTAGTCAGGGTCCGTGGCGACGAGCAGTACTTC,CASSLVRVRGDEQYF
.,TRBV19,TRBJ2-7,.,TGTGCCAGTAGCACTTCCAATGCCTACGAGCAGTACTTC,CASSTSNAYEQYF
.,TRBV6-6,TRBJ2-1,TRBD2,TGTGCCAGCAGAACTAGCGGGGCCCTCAATGAGCAGTTCTTC,CASRTSGALNEQFF
.,TRBV5-4,TRBJ1-2,.,TGTGCCAGCAGCTTGGAGCCAGGGAACTTCTATGGCTACACCTTC,CASSLEPGNFYGYTF
few,TRBV6-5,TRBJ2-7,TRBD2,TGTGCCAGCGGTCGCGGGGGGACCTACGAGCAGTACTTC,CASGRGGTYEQYF
.,TRBV12-3/TRBV12-4,TRBJ2-5,TRBD2,TGTGCCAGCAGTCCCTACGGTGGCGGGGGGCTCGGAGAGACCCAGTACTTC,CASSPYGGGGLGETQYF
few,TRBV5-1,TRBJ1-1,.,TGCGCCAGCAGCCCCGGGACCTACACTGAAGCTTTCTTT,CASSPGTYTEAFF
once,TRBV18,TRBJ2-1,.,TGTGCCAGCTCACGGAGGGACGGGACCTACAATGAGCAGTTCTTC,CASSRRDGTYNEQFF
.,TRBV12-3/TRBV12-4,TRBJ2-3,.,TGTGCCAGCACCCCCGGGGGTGGGGGGAGAGATACGCAGTATTTT,CASTPGGGGRDTQYF
.,TRBV5-6,TRBJ2-1,.,TGTGCCAGCAGCTGGGGTGCCTGGGGGGAGCAGTTCTTC,CASSWGAWGEQFF
few,TRBV10-3,TRBJ1-5,.,TGTGCCATCAACAGCGCCGGCAATCAGCCCCAGCATTTT,CAINSAGNQPQHF
few,TRBV5-6,TRBJ1-3,.,TGTGCCAGCAGCTCCTCGTCGGGAGGGGGGACGAACACCATATATTTT,CASSSSSGGGTNTIYF
.,TRBV6-2/TRBV6-3,TRBJ1-6,.,TGTGCCAGCAGTGAATTGGGCTCCTATAATTCACCCCTCCACTTT,CASSELGSYNSPLHF
.,TRBV6-5,TRBJ1-5,.,TGTGCCAGCAGTTACTCGAGTGTCTCTCAGCCCCAGCATTTT,CASSYSSVSQPQHF
few,TRBV19,TRBJ2-5,.,TGTGCCAGTAGTAATAGGAGGGTTGCGGGAGAGACCCAGTACTTC,CASSNRRVAGETQYF
.,TRBV6-1,TRBJ2-3,.,TGTGCCAGCCGGGGATCCACAGATACGCAGTATTTT,CASRGSTDTQYF
few,TRBV27,TRBJ1-2,.,TGTGCCAGCAGTTTGAAGTCCCGCATGAGCGACCCGGCAGGACGAGGCTACACCTTC,CASSLKSRMSDPAGRGYTF
.,TRBV20-1,TRBJ2-5,.,TGCAGTGCTAGAGATAACAGGGCCGGGGAGACCCAGTACTTC,CSARDNRAGETQYF
.,TRBV7-9,TRBJ2-6,.,TGTGCCAGCAGGCCCGGGTCGCCCTCTGGGGCCAACGTCCTGACTTTC,CASRPGSPSGANVLTF